The 24 T cell receptor beta chains listed next were all sequenced from one sample in a study of tumor-infiltrating lymphocytes in localized non-small cell lung cancer. The table came from immunoSEQ multiplex PCR; TCRdb's copy has only in-frame clones and leaves some out. The table lists thousands of clones, about 79% of them singletons. Sequenced: uninvolved lung tissue not adjacent to the tumor. The origin of the receptors is a human donor with non-small cell lung cancer.

This chain links TRBV5-4 with TRBJ2-7; no clear D gene. V was cut by 1 base and J by 1 base, with 9 bases left in between. Looked up from germline, CDR1 is SGHNT and CDR2 is YYREEE (reference sequence). The CDR3 has 14 amino acids. Here the CDR3 DNA reads TGTGCCAGCAGCTTGCAGATTAGTTCCTACGAGCAGTACTTC. The encoded protein is CASSLQISSYEQYF.

This clone has more than one count but fewer than ten. This chain uses TRBV5-1 with TRBJ2-7; 11 nucleotides match TRBD1. V was clipped by 6 bases and J by 3 bases; unmatched bases: 5. This CDR3 spans 14 amino acids. Looked up from germline, CDR1 is SGHRS and CDR2 is YFSETQ. CDR3 nucleotides: TGCGCCAGCACCCCGGGACAGGGGGACTACGAGCAGTACTTC. Translated: CASTPGQGDYEQYF.

As for this clone: The junction shows a germline mismatch at one end, possibly a read error. The CDR3 DNA is TGTGCCAGCAGCTCCCTAGGGGGAGATAGCGATCAGCCCCAGCATTTT. It encodes CASSSLGGDSDQPQHF. The rearrangement joins TRBV5-5 to TRBJ1-5; D might be TRBD1 (6 bases). Germline V gives CDR1 SGHKS, CDR2 YYEKEE (reference sequence). The CDR3 extends over 16 amino acids.

CDR3 protein: CATYRLYGYTF. In DNA form, the CDR3 reads TGTGCCACCTACCGTCTCTATGGCTACACCTTC. V gene TRBV28 combines with J gene TRBJ1-2, with no clear D. Germline CDR1 and CDR2: MDHEN and SYDVKM. V shed 10 bases and J shed 4 bases, with 10 bases lying between them. The CDR3 is 11 amino acids.

For the CDR3, the DNA is TGTGCCAGCAGTTGGCGAGGGTACTATGGCTACACCTTC. This encodes CASSWRGYYGYTF. The chain joins TRBV28 to TRBJ1-2, with D unresolved. CDR3 length: 13 amino acids. Germline loops: CDR1 MDHEN, CDR2 SYDVKM. The V end lost 4 bases, the J end lost 3 bases, and 9 bases lay between the germline ends.

This chain joins TRBV6-1 and TRBJ2-1; 9 nucleotides line up with TRBD2. This CDR3 comprises 21 residues. Germline lookup yields CDR1 MNHNS and CDR2 SASEGT. V lost 1 base, J lost 5 bases, and 21 bases stayed unmatched. CDR3 bases: TGTGCCAGCAGTGAAGAGGTGTGGGCTAGCGGGGCCCCAACCACCAACAATGAGCAGTTCTTC. The encoded protein is CASSEEVWASGAPTTNNEQFF.

This clone was observed a single time. The V gene is TRBV7-9, the J gene TRBJ2-6; 7 bases agree with TRBD1. The trim removed 1 base at V and 0 bases at J, leaving 3 bases unmatched. CDR3 length: 17 amino acids. Germline CDR1 and CDR2: SEHNR and FQNEAQ (reference sequence). CDR3 sequence (DNA): TGTGCCAGCAGCTTAGGAGGGGGCAACTCTGGGGCCAACGTCCTGACTTTC. As protein: CASSLGGGNSGANVLTF.

The chain recombines TRBV30 with TRBJ1-1; TRBD1 might be the D (5 bases). Germline lookup yields CDR1 GTSNPN and CDR2 SVGIG (reference sequence). The V end lost 8 bases, the J end lost 9 bases, and 22 bases lay between the germline ends. The CDR3 runs to 13 residues. CDR3 DNA: TGTGCCCAAGCTACAGGCCTAGGGACCCAAGCTTTCTTT. Its protein is CAQATGLGTQAFF.

The chain recombines TRBV5-1 with TRBJ2-3, with 15 bases matching TRBD2. Germline V CDR1 and CDR2: SGHRS, YFSETQ. Trimming removed 6 bases from V and 4 bases from J; junction bases left unmatched: 6. The length of the CDR3 is 16 residues. In nucleotides, the CDR3 is TGCGCCAGCACCCTAAGGACTAGCGGGGGGGCAGATACGCAGTATTTT. This translates into CASTLRTSGGADTQYF.

The DNA of the CDR3 is TGTGCCAGCAGCTTAGCCGCAGGGACAGCGTCTCCGGTGACCCAGTACTTC. This sequence encodes CASSLAAGTASPVTQYF. J is TRBJ2-5 and V is TRBV7-6; 7 nucleotides align to TRBD1. Trimming cost V 0 bases and J 7 bases; bases outside gene matches: 14. The germline V gene encodes CDR1 SGHVS and CDR2 FNYEAQ. CDR3 size: 17 residues. Full variable domain (remainder filled in from reference TRBV7-6 and TRBJ2-5): GAGVSQSPRYKVTKRGQDVALRCDPISGHVSLYWYRQALGQGPEFLTYFNYEAQQDKSGLPNDRFSAERPEGSISTLTIQRTEQRDSAMYRCASSLAAGTASPVTQYFGPGTRLLVL.

This clone was seen more than once but under ten times. The rearrangement links TRBV7-2 to TRBJ2-3; D unclear. Trimming stripped 5 bases from V and 2 bases from J, with 11 bases between. This CDR3 has 14 residues. Germline V CDR1 and CDR2: SGHTA, FQGNSA. The CDR3 here is CASSVHGATDTQYF. The CDR3 DNA reads TGTGCCAGCAGCGTGCATGGCGCCACAGATACGCAGTATTTT.

The chain combines TRBV4-1 with TRBJ1-2, with TRBD1 matching 9 bases. V dropped 1 base and J dropped 2; count of bases not matched to a gene: 5. CDR3 length: 16 amino acids. Germline V lookup: CDR1 MGHRA, CDR2 YSYEKL. The CDR3 DNA reads TGCGCCAGCAGCCAAGGGCCCGGGACAGGGAACTATGGCTACACCTTC. It specifies CASSQGPGTGNYGYTF.

In DNA, the CDR3 is TGTGCCAGCAGTTCCTCCGGGACAGCCGGCAAGCAGTACTTC. Protein product: CASSSSGTAGKQYF. V and J are TRBV28 and TRBJ2-5; 7 nucleotides match TRBD1. The CDR3 consists of 14 residues. J lost 11 bases, V lost 4 bases, and 13 bases had no gene match. Germline CDR1 and CDR2: MDHEN and SYDVKM.

This clone was recorded a few times. V usage is TRBV6-4 and J usage is TRBJ2-1; TRBD2 agrees at 8 bases. Trimming took 0 bases from V and 7 from J; bases not matched to a gene: 8. This CDR3 contains 16 residues. In germline, CDR1 is MRHNA, CDR2 SNTAGT. CDR3 DNA: TGTGCCAGCAGTGACTCAGGAAGCGGGGGCCCTAATGAGCAGTTCTTC. Translated, it gives CASSDSGSGGPNEQFF.

J is TRBJ2-2 and V is TRBV10-3, with a tentative D call TRBD2 (6 bases). The CDR3 runs to 15 residues. Between the trimmed V and J ends, which lost 5 bases and 3 bases, there was a span of 13 bases. The germline V gene encodes CDR1 ENHRY and CDR2 SYGVKD. CDR3 sequence reads: CAISPGEVDTGELFF. In DNA, the CDR3 is TGTGCCATCAGTCCCGGGGAGGTGGACACCGGGGAGCTGTTTTTT.

The chain recombines TRBV10-3 with TRBJ2-7, with a tentative D call TRBD2 (5 bases). CDR1 is ENHRY, CDR2 SYGVKD, per germline. The CDR3 totals 12 residues. With 6 bases removed from V and 0 bases from J, the gap between germline ends came to 6 bases. In nucleotides, the CDR3 is TGTGCCATCAGGGGGAGCTCCTACGAGCAGTACTTC. Translation: CAIRGSSYEQYF.

This clone came up a few times. The chain links TRBV28 to TRBJ2-7; D is perhaps TRBD1 or TRBD2 (5 bases each). CDR1 and CDR2 from the germline V gene are MDHEN and SYDVKM. Trimming cost V 5 bases and J 9 bases, with 14 bases left between them. The CDR3 has 12 residues. The CDR3 nucleotides read TGTGCCAGCAGTCCCCCCCGGGGCCGGCAGTACTTC. It codes for CASSPPRGRQYF.

The genes are TRBV2 and TRBJ2-1; no firm D call. Germline V lookup: CDR1 SNHLY, CDR2 FYNNEI. This CDR3 contains 14 residues. Trimming cost V 8 bases and J 6 bases, with 17 bases left between them. CDR3 sequence (DNA): TGTGCCAGCGGCCGTAGGGAAGGAGTCAATGAGCAGTTCTTC. Its protein is CASGRREGVNEQFF.

This clone has only a few counts. This chain connects TRBV7-9 to TRBJ1-6; D gene uncertain. There are 13 residues in the CDR3. Per the germline V gene, CDR1 is SEHNR and CDR2 is FQNEAQ (reference sequence). Trimming stripped 3 bases from V and 10 bases from J, with 10 bases between. The CDR3 nucleotides are TGTGCCAGCAGCTTTCAGTCCCCCTCACCCCTCCACTTT. It yields the protein CASSFQSPSPLHF.

As regards this clone: One junction end disagrees with the germline gene, perhaps due to a read error. The chain recombines TRBV7-7 with TRBJ1-1; D gene unclear. Germline lookup yields CDR1 SSHAT and CDR2 FNYEAQ (reference sequence). This CDR3 is 13 amino acids long. Here the CDR3 reads CASSLSRSTEAFF. The CDR3 nucleotides read TGTGCTAGCAGCTTAAGCCGGAGCACTGAAGCTTTCTTT.

V usage is TRBV7-9 and J usage is TRBJ2-3; D gene ambiguous. This CDR3 contains 17 residues. CDR1 and CDR2 (germline): SEHNR, FQNEAQ (reference sequence). V lost 0 bases to trimming and J lost 4 bases, with 17 bases between them. The CDR3 is CASSLALAPKVPDTQYF. The CDR3 DNA sequence: TGTGCCAGCAGCTTAGCACTCGCCCCTAAGGTCCCAGATACGCAGTATTTT.

The chain carries TRBV5-3 and TRBJ2-1, with TRBD2 matching over 10 bases. TRBV5-3 is an ORF; its function is uncertain. Losses at the gene ends were 3 bases for V and 3 bases for J; bases not matched to a gene: 3. This CDR3 is 15 amino acids long. CDR3 coding DNA: TGTGCCAGAAGCTCTAGCGGGGGAGTCTACAATGAGCAGTTCTTC. Its translation is CARSSSGGVYNEQFF.

This chain uses TRBV6-5 with TRBJ1-1; 10 positions agree with TRBD1. Trimming cost V 6 bases and J 8 bases; bases outside gene matches: 6. CDR1 is MNHEY, CDR2 SVGAGI, per germline. CDR3 size: 13 residues. DNA of the CDR3: TGTGCCAGCAGCTGGACAGGGGGTGAGGAAGCTTTCTTT. It specifies CASSWTGGEEAFF.

The chain employs TRBV11-1 and TRBJ2-7; a possible D gene is TRBD1 (6 bases). The V and J ends lost 1 base and 3 bases respectively, with 10 bases between them. Germline V lookup: CDR1 SGHAT, CDR2 FQDESV (reference sequence). This CDR3 is 14 amino acids long. The CDR3 bases are TGTGCCAGCAGCTTAGTTCTCAGGGGCTACGAGCAGTACTTC. Amino acids: CASSLVLRGYEQYF.